This T cell receptor (beta chain) was profiled in a study of shared clonotypes between healthy human individuals. Germline V gene data show CDR1 as MDHEN and CDR2 as SYDVKM. CDR3 length: 16 residues. J was trimmed by 6 bases and V by 8 bases; bases with no gene match: 14. About this clone: Its antigen remains unknown.

Genomic DNA of each subset was evenly split across several immunoSEQ plates. Sequencing was performed with immunoSEQ multiplex PCR; in TCRdb, only in-frame clones are kept and a portion is missing. The data contain approximately 2.5 million clones, over 85% of them seen just once; the ten biggest clones take up 0.36%. Whole-study results and caveats: In having few donors, the study represented limited genetic and exposure-history diversity.

The V and J genes are TRBV28 and TRBJ1-5; 9 nucleotides align to TRBD1. The clonotype was recovered from a young man in good health. Some clones in this sample may be carry-over from other donors' samples. Sequencing was performed on naive CD4+ T cells from PBMCs. Specified subset: CD45RA+ positively selected. CDR3 DNA sequence: TGTGCCAGCCGTAACGCCGGGACAGGGCTATCTCAGCCCCAGCATTTT. Protein: CASRNAGTGLSQPQHF.